One sample yielded the 4 T cell receptor beta chains listed below, sequenced in a study of blood T cell repertoires in COVID-19. Clones were read by immunoSEQ multiplex PCR, and TCRdb kept only the in-frame ones, dropping some. The sample consists of about 39,000 clones, approximately 83% of them appearing once. The source material was peripheral blood. The receptors stem from a man aged 35 to 55 with active COVID-19.

This chain links TRBV4-1 with TRBJ1-2, with TRBD1 matching 7 bases. Unmatched junction bases numbered 6, after V lost 0 bases and J lost 8 bases. CDR1 is MGHRA, CDR2 YSYEKL, per germline. The CDR3 consists of 14 residues. The CDR3 DNA sequence: TGCGCCAGCAGCCAAGAGACAGGGAACTCCGGCTACACCTTC. The encoded protein is CASSQETGNSGYTF.

This clone is deemed medium-sized (0.01 to 0.1%). This sequence joins TRBV6-2 or TRBV6-3 and TRBJ2-7; 7 bases map to TRBD2. This CDR3 comprises 15 residues. The germline V gene encodes CDR1 MNHEY and CDR2 SVGEGT. The V gene end was trimmed by 6 bases and the J gene end by 3 bases; junction bases not matched to a gene: 11. Here the CDR3 reads CASSKTSSLLYEQYF. CDR3 nucleotides: TGTGCCAGCAGCAAGACTAGCTCACTACTCTACGAGCAGTACTTC.

This rearrangement joins TRBV27 to TRBJ1-5; 8 bases line up with TRBD1. CDR3 length: 15 residues. V shed 4 bases and J 6 bases; nucleotides not matched to a gene: 8. Germline loops: CDR1 MNHEY, CDR2 SMNVEV (reference sequence). The CDR3 region has the DNA TGTGCCAGCAGTTCCGACAGGGGTAGGAGTCAGCCCCAGCATTTT. Protein: CASSSDRGRSQPQHF.

CDR3 bases: TGCGCCAGCAGCGACCTGGACGGACGGGGTAACTATGGCTACACCTTC. Translated: CASSDLDGRGNYGYTF. The rearrangement joins TRBV5-1 to TRBJ1-2; no clear D gene. Germline V gives CDR1 SGHRS, CDR2 YFSETQ. This CDR3 comprises 16 residues. Trimming took 4 bases from V and 1 from J, leaving 17 bases between them.